A selection of T cell receptor beta chains follows, all from one sample in a study of cytomegalovirus exposure and HLA in healthy donors. Profiling relied on immunoSEQ multiplex PCR, and the TCRdb table lists in-frame clones only, not all of them. This table holds under 75,000 clones, around 68% found once. Sequenced material: PBMCs. Receptors were obtained from a man aged 40-50 years in good health and CMV-seropositive. Both conserved end residues are part of each CDR3. D genes are given only for firm matches. Expanded clones are given a class, and other clones once, few, many or no size at all.

J,size,D,V,CDR3,DNA
TRBJ2-7,.,.,TRBV10-3,CAIRPTQGSYEQYF,TGTGCCATCAGGCCTACACAGGGTTCCTACGAGCAGTACTTC
TRBJ2-7,few,.,TRBV5-6,CASSLSAGADEQYF,TGTGCCAGCAGCTTGTCGGCAGGGGCAGACGAGCAGTACTTC
TRBJ2-3,once,.,TRBV5-1,CASSSGGPTTDTQYF,TGCGCCAGCAGTTCGGGGGGCCCGACCACAGATACGCAGTATTTT
TRBJ1-6,.,.,TRBV2,CASRETGSGSPLHF,TGTGCCAGCAGGGAAACAGGGTCGGGGTCACCCCTCCACTTT
TRBJ2-3,few,TRBD1,TRBV5-4,CASSNPQGARDTQYF,TGTGCCAGCAGCAACCCACAGGGGGCGCGAGATACGCAGTATTTT
TRBJ2-7,.,.,TRBV28,CASRYSLSLYEQYF,TGTGCCAGCAGATACAGCTTAAGCCTCTACGAGCAGTACTTC
TRBJ2-1,.,TRBD2,TRBV7-2,CASSLMTSGNNEQFF,TGTGCCAGCAGCTTAATGACTAGCGGAAACAATGAGCAGTTCTTC
TRBJ2-1,.,TRBD2,TRBV7-9,CASSLDVLAGSYNEQFF,TGTGCCAGCAGCTTAGACGTCCTAGCGGGGTCCTACAATGAGCAGTTCTTC
TRBJ2-7,.,.,TRBV7-2,CASSLVLAIGEQYF,TGTGCCAGCAGCTTAGTTCTAGCTATCGGGGAGCAGTACTTC
TRBJ2-7,.,TRBD2,TRBV14,CASSQDSSGGGREQYF,TGTGCCAGCAGCCAAGATTCTAGCGGCGGAGGGCGCGAGCAGTACTTC
TRBJ1-1,.,.,TRBV6-8,CASSYGTSSGPTEAFF,TGTGCCAGCAGTTATGGGACAAGCTCGGGGCCCACTGAAGCTTTCTTT
TRBJ2-3,.,TRBD2,TRBV7-2,CASSLAGGVGDTQYF,TGTGCCAGCAGCTTAGCGGGGGGGGTCGGAGATACGCAGTATTTT
TRBJ2-3,.,.,TRBV5-1,CASSLFAGDGTDTQYF,TGCGCCAGCAGCTTGTTCGCAGGTGATGGCACAGATACGCAGTATTTT
TRBJ2-1,.,TRBD2,TRBV7-3,CASSFGTSGGYNEQFF,TGTGCCAGCAGCTTCGGGACTAGCGGGGGGTACAATGAGCAGTTCTTC
TRBJ1-2,.,TRBD1,TRBV9,CASSVVEGALDGYTF,TGTGCCAGCAGCGTAGTGGAGGGGGCGTTGGATGGCTACACCTTC
TRBJ2-3,.,.,TRBV29-1,CSVEGGEVLAWQYF,TGCAGCGTTGAAGGGGGGGAAGTTTTGGCTTGGCAGTATTTT
TRBJ2-1,.,.,TRBV18,CASSPPHRVTNEQFF,TGTGCCAGCTCACCACCGCACAGGGTAACTAATGAGCAGTTCTTC
TRBJ2-1,.,TRBD1,TRBV7-9,CASSPGTGVYNEQFF,TGTGCCAGCAGTCCCGGGACAGGGGTTTACAATGAGCAGTTCTTC